This TCR beta chain was captured in a study of T cell responses to AZD1222 COVID-19 vaccine. Regarding the study as a whole: Unmutated variant regions are reportedly targeted by nearly half of spike-specific TCRs.

Note on this clone: The antigen remains undetermined.

The V gene's germline CDR1 is ENHRY and CDR2 SYGVKD. The V end was cut by 3 bases, the J end by 3 bases, with 9 bases between. CDR3 length: 13 amino acids. Generated by immunoSEQ multiplex PCR, the TCRdb table keeps only in-frame clones and is missing some. The top ten hold 7.7% of the sample, which has some 190,000 clones, 80% to 90% seen once. This material consisted of peripheral blood, taken on day 0 of AZD1222 vaccination. The receptor's source is an adult in good health. The gene calls are TRBV10-3 and TRBJ2-7, with D tentatively TRBD1 (5 bases). DNA for the CDR3: TGTGCCATCAGTGACCCAGGGATCTACGAGCAGTACTTC. It is translated as CAISDPGIYEQYF.